What follows are 31 T cell receptor beta chains derived from one specimen sequenced in a study of blood T cell repertoires in COVID-19. The protocol was immunoSEQ multiplex PCR, while the TCRdb copy is restricted to in-frame clones and leaves out a portion. The profile shows 200,000 to 300,000 clones, approximately 89% of them singletons. Sequencing input: peripheral blood. Every receptor here comes from a woman aged 45-65 years with acute or convalescent COVID-19.

This clone has only one observation. This sequence joins TRBV5-4 and TRBJ2-7, with TRBD2 matching 9 bases. After removal of 4 bases from V and 0 bases from J, the junction contained 8 bases not matched to a gene. Germline assignment: CDR1 SGHNT and CDR2 YYREEE (reference sequence). CDR3 size: 16 residues. The CDR3 DNA reads TGTGCCAGCAGCCGACCTAGCGGGAAGAGCTCCTACGAGCAGTACTTC. Protein product: CASSRPSGKSSYEQYF.

This chain uses TRBV15 with TRBJ2-6; D possibly corresponds to TRBD2 (6 bases). This CDR3 has 19 residues. Trimming pared 0 bases from V and 0 bases from J, leaving 15 bases between. Germline V lookup: CDR1 LNHNV, CDR2 YYDKDF (reference sequence). The CDR3 DNA reads TGTGCCACCAGCAGAGATCTACCGGGAGTTAGCTCTGGGGCCAACGTCCTGACTTTC. Amino acid sequence: CATSRDLPGVSSGANVLTF.

Turning to this clone: The junction shows a germline mismatch at one end, possibly a read error. The chain couples TRBV7-2 to TRBJ2-7; no clear D. Looked up from germline, CDR1 is SGHTA and CDR2 is FQGNSA. This CDR3 has 15 amino acids. CDR3 region: CASSLAIISSHEQYF. CDR3 coding DNA: TGTGCCAGCAGCTTAGCAATTATTAGCTCCCACGAGCAGTACTTC.

This chain joins TRBV6-1 and TRBJ1-5; D gene unclear. With 2 bases removed from V and 0 bases from J, the gap between germline ends came to 14 bases. Per the germline V gene, CDR1 is MNHNS and CDR2 is SASEGT. The CDR3 loop spans 17 amino acids. CDR3 amino acids: CASSEFDVTVSNQPQHF. The CDR3 DNA sequence: TGTGCCAGCAGTGAATTCGACGTCACAGTTAGCAATCAGCCCCAGCATTTT.

The sample holds one count of this clone. The rearrangement uses TRBV7-3 and TRBJ2-3, with 14 bases lining up with TRBD2. Germline V gene sequence: CDR1 SGHTA, CDR2 FQGTGA. This CDR3 has 16 residues. The trim removed 6 bases at V and 5 bases at J, leaving 7 bases unmatched. In nucleotides, the CDR3 is TGTGCCAGCAGGCAAGGGACTAGCGGGAGTGGAGATACGCAGTATTTT. Its protein product is CASRQGTSGSGDTQYF. The full variable domain, completed using reference TRBV7-3 and TRBJ2-3, is GAGVSQTPSNKVTEKGKYVELRCDPISGHTALYWYRQSLGQGPEFLIYFQGTGAADDSGLPNDRFFAVRPEGSVSTLKIQRTERGDSAVYLCASRQGTSGSGDTQYFGPGTRLTVL.

The chain couples TRBV4-1 to TRBJ2-3, with 8 bases matching TRBD2. The CDR3 is 16 residues long. The germline V gene has CDR1 MGHRA and CDR2 YSYEKL. After removal of 0 bases from V and 5 bases from J, the junction contained 7 bases not matched to a gene. CDR3 protein: CASSQDDGRVRDTQYF. In nucleotides, the CDR3 is TGCGCCAGCAGCCAAGACGACGGGAGGGTTAGAGATACGCAGTATTTT.

Concerning this clone itself: No conserved phenylalanine or tryptophan ends this CDR3, so it is likely a read error. The rearrangement joins TRBV20-1 to TRBJ2-7; D remains unclear. The CDR3 totals 14 residues. V lost 3 bases, J lost 7 bases, and 19 bases lay in between. Germline V CDR1 and CDR2: DFQATT, SNEGSKA (reference sequence). CDR3 in amino acids: CSASVGFPFLEQYL. CDR3 in DNA: TGCAGTGCTAGTGTTGGCTTTCCATTCCTGGAGCAGTACTTA.

This clone was detected only once. The chain couples TRBV18 to TRBJ2-1; D possibly corresponds to TRBD2 (5 bases). The CDR3 runs 14 residues. Trimming stripped 2 bases from V and 0 bases from J, with 5 bases between. CDR1 and CDR2 from the germline V gene are KGHSH and LQKENI. CDR3 DNA sequence: TGTGCCAGCTCACCAGGGAGCTCCTACAATGAGCAGTTCTTC. Its translation is CASSPGSSYNEQFF.

The chain is built from TRBV27 and TRBJ1-5; D uncertain. With 2 bases removed from V and 5 bases from J, the gap between germline ends came to 7 bases. This CDR3 is built from 13 residues. Per germline, CDR1 MNHEY and CDR2 SMNVEV (reference sequence). CDR3 nucleotides: TGTGCCAGCAGTTTAGGTAGAGATCAGCCCCAGCATTTT. Translated: CASSLGRDQPQHF.

The rearrangement uses TRBV7-3 and TRBJ2-5; possibly TRBD2 for D (6 bases). Trimming shortened V by 4 bases and J by 1 base, and 19 bases separated the two germline ends. The CDR3 is made up of 17 amino acids. The germline CDR1 and CDR2 sequences are SGHTA and FQGTGA. CDR3 sequence: CASSSLGRRSAQETQYF. Written as DNA, the CDR3 is TGTGCCAGCAGCTCCCTAGGGAGGCGGAGCGCCCAAGAGACCCAGTACTTC.

V usage is TRBV7-2 and J usage is TRBJ1-2, with D uncertain. There are 15 residues in the CDR3. In germline, CDR1 is SGHTA, CDR2 FQGNSA. The ends were cut back, 5 bases at V and 6 bases at J, with 19 bases in the middle. The chain's CDR3 is CASSLSGLGRDGYTF. The CDR3 coding sequence is TGTGCCAGCAGCCTATCGGGTCTCGGGAGGGATGGCTACACCTTC.

A single count supports this clone. This chain connects TRBV28 to TRBJ1-4, with a weak D call TRBD1 (6 bases). CDR3 length equals 13 residues. V lost 7 bases and J 8 bases, leaving 14 bases between the germline ends. CDR1 and CDR2 from the germline V gene are MDHEN and SYDVKM. For the CDR3, the DNA is TGTGCCAGCACTTTTAGGACAGACGAAAAACTGTTTTTT. Its translation is CASTFRTDEKLFF.

The genes are TRBV24-1 and TRBJ2-7; D remains ambiguous. The germline V gene has CDR1 KGHDR and CDR2 SFDVKD. Trimming stripped 1 base from V and 0 bases from J, with 6 bases between. This CDR3 is built from 14 residues. CDR3 residues: CATSDFPLSYEQYF. CDR3 coding DNA: TGTGCCACCAGTGATTTTCCCCTCTCCTACGAGCAGTACTTC.

CDR3 region: CASSLGLAGPGIQYF. CDR3 sequence (DNA): TGTGCCAGCAGCCTGGGACTAGCGGGACCAGGCATTCAGTACTTC. The rearrangement joins TRBV5-4 to TRBJ2-4; TRBD2 matches at 13 bases. The germline V gene has CDR1 SGHNT and CDR2 YYREEE (reference sequence). Trimming at V came to 4 bases and at J to 9 bases, leaving 7 bases not matched to a gene. The CDR3 is 15 amino acids.

V is TRBV5-6 and J is TRBJ2-7; 9 bases are shared with TRBD2. Germline lookup yields CDR1 SGHDT and CDR2 YYEEEE. The CDR3 extends over 16 amino acids. Trimming at V came to 0 bases and at J to 6 bases, leaving 10 bases not matched to a gene. The DNA for the CDR3 is TGTGCCAGCAGCTTGGTGGGAGCGGGAGGCTTTTCCGAGCAGTACTTC. Translating it yields CASSLVGAGGFSEQYF.

The chain combines TRBV19 with TRBJ1-2, with 7 nucleotides matching TRBD1. The CDR3 is 14 residues long. Germline trimming cut 6 bases from V and 4 bases from J; bases unmatched to any gene: 8. CDR1 and CDR2 (germline): LNHDA, SQIVND (reference sequence). The CDR3 is CASRNQGGSYGYTF. The CDR3 nucleotides are TGTGCCAGTAGGAACCAGGGGGGCAGCTATGGCTACACCTTC.

This chain joins TRBV7-3 and TRBJ2-1; TRBD1 is a possible D gene (5 bases). The CDR3 runs to 16 residues. With 4 bases removed from V and 2 bases from J, the gap between germline ends came to 15 bases. Germline CDR1 SGHTA, CDR2 FQGTGA. The CDR3: CASSSALGVAYNEQFF. Here the CDR3 DNA reads TGTGCCAGCAGCTCCGCCCTAGGGGTCGCCTACAATGAGCAGTTCTTC.

The chain is built from TRBV11-1 and TRBJ2-7, with TRBD2 as a possible D gene (5 bases). Trimming stripped 3 bases from V and 7 bases from J, with 13 bases between. Germline V gene data show CDR1 as SGHAT and CDR2 as FQDESV (reference sequence). The CDR3 totals 13 residues. The chain's CDR3 is CASSFLEGGEQYF. In DNA form, the CDR3 reads TGTGCCAGCAGCTTTCTCGAGGGCGGAGAGCAGTACTTC.

The chain couples TRBV18 to TRBJ2-3; tentative D call: TRBD2 (5 bases). There are 14 residues in the CDR3. V shed 3 bases and J shed 2 bases, with 9 bases lying between them. The V gene's germline CDR1 is KGHSH and CDR2 LQKENI. CDR3 amino acids: CASSPGALTDTQYF. CDR3 sequence (DNA): TGTGCCAGCTCACCGGGAGCCCTCACAGATACGCAGTATTTT. The whole variable domain, filled in from reference TRBV18 and TRBJ2-3, reads NAGVMQNPRHLVRRRGQEARLRCSPMKGHSHVYWYRQLPEEGLKFMVYLQKENIIDESGMPKERFSAEFPKEGPSILRIQQVVRGDSAAYFCASSPGALTDTQYFGPGTRLTVL.

This clone is a singleton in its sample. This chain's CDR3 is CASTFSLTGNYGYTF. The CDR3 DNA is TGTGCCAGTACATTCAGTCTTACAGGGAACTATGGCTACACCTTC. The chain links TRBV6-5 to TRBJ1-2, with D perhaps TRBD1 (6 bases). The CDR3 has 15 residues. Germline CDR1 is MNHEY and CDR2 is SVGAGI. The ends were cut back, 9 bases at V and 2 bases at J, with 19 bases in the middle.

The rearrangement joins TRBV27 to TRBJ1-3; 8 bases match TRBD1. The germline CDR1 and CDR2 sequences are MNHEY and SMNVEV (reference sequence). The CDR3 loop spans 16 amino acids. Unmatched junction bases numbered 6, after V lost 0 bases and J lost 5 bases. The CDR3: CASSLSRTGRRNTIYF. CDR3 nucleotides: TGTGCCAGCAGTTTATCGAGGACAGGGAGGAGAAACACCATATATTTT.

V usage is TRBV6-4 and J usage is TRBJ2-7; TRBD2 matches 8 bases. The CDR3 extends over 16 amino acids. Germline values: CDR1 MRHNA, CDR2 SNTAGT. J was trimmed by 3 bases and V by 4 bases; bases with no gene match: 11. DNA of the CDR3: TGTGCCAGCAGTGCCGCGGGGGGACAAGGTGTCTACGAGCAGTACTTC. Protein sequence: CASSAAGGQGVYEQYF.

The rearrangement uses TRBV18 and TRBJ2-1; D gene unclear. The length of the CDR3 is 13 residues. Per germline, CDR1 KGHSH and CDR2 LQKENI. V lost 1 base and J lost 5, with 6 bases in between. For the CDR3, the DNA is TGTGCCAGCTCACCACGGCAGGACAATGAGCAGTTCTTC. Translated, it gives CASSPRQDNEQFF.

This chain links TRBV19 with TRBJ2-1, with TRBD2 matching 8 bases. Germline V gene data show CDR1 as LNHDA and CDR2 as SQIVND (reference sequence). The CDR3 is 15 residues long. After removal of 2 bases from V and 4 bases from J, the junction contained 4 bases not matched to a gene. The CDR3 spells CASSIWSSGYNEQFF. The CDR3 DNA follows: TGTGCCAGTAGTATATGGTCTAGCGGGTACAATGAGCAGTTCTTC.

This chain connects TRBV28 to TRBJ2-4, with 9 bases aligning to TRBD1. V trimming: 5 bases; J trimming: 0 bases; junction bases outside the gene matches: 5. The CDR3 is made up of 16 amino acids. Germline V gives CDR1 MDHEN, CDR2 SYDVKM. The DNA for the CDR3 is TGTGCCAGCAGTCCGTGGGGACAGGGAGCCAAAAACATTCAGTACTTC. Amino acid sequence: CASSPWGQGAKNIQYF.

V is TRBV6-5 and J is TRBJ1-1; D unclear. Trimming took off 8 bases at V and 1 base at J, with 8 bases between the two ends. The CDR3 extends over 12 amino acids. In germline, CDR1 is MNHEY, CDR2 SVGAGI. In DNA, the CDR3 is TGTGCCAGCCATGGCCAGAACACTGAAGCTTTCTTT. Protein: CASHGQNTEAFF.

The J gene is TRBJ2-7, the V gene TRBV28, with D tentatively TRBD1 (6 bases). The CDR3 length is 14 residues. CDR1 and CDR2 (germline): MDHEN, SYDVKM. V shed 6 bases and J shed 2 bases, with 14 bases lying between them. For the CDR3, the DNA is TGTGCCAGCAGCCCGTCCGGGACACCCTACGAGCAGTACTTC. Translation gives CASSPSGTPYEQYF.

This clone is a singleton in its sample. The rearrangement links TRBV5-1 to TRBJ2-5, with 8 nucleotides matching TRBD1. Germline-derived CDR1 and CDR2 are SGHRS and YFSETQ. The CDR3 consists of 15 residues. The V and J ends lost 0 bases and 1 base, in that order; junction bases with no gene match: 2. The CDR3 loop is CASSLETGGQETQYF. As DNA, the CDR3 is TGCGCCAGCAGCTTGGAAACAGGGGGCCAAGAGACCCAGTACTTC.

The chain joins TRBV30 to TRBJ1-5; D not resolved. This CDR3 has 12 residues. Germline V gene lookup returns CDR1 GTSNPN and CDR2 SVGIG (reference sequence). Trimming shortened V by 8 bases and J by 5 bases, and 13 bases separated the two germline ends. CDR3 sequence: CAGGNGDQPQHF. The CDR3 region has the DNA TGTGCCGGAGGTAATGGGGATCAGCCCCAGCATTTT.

CDR3 in amino acids: CASSLETGIEAFF. The CDR3 DNA reads as TGTGCCAGCAGCTTAGAGACAGGGATTGAAGCTTTCTTT. The rearrangement uses TRBV7-2 and TRBJ1-1, with 7 bases fitting TRBD1. The V gene's germline CDR1 is SGHTA and CDR2 FQGNSA. V lost 1 base to trimming and J lost 7 bases; unmatched junction nucleotides: 3. This CDR3 has 13 residues.

V is TRBV7-9 and J is TRBJ2-1; TRBD2 aligns across 10 bases. There are 18 residues in the CDR3. CDR1 SEHNR and CDR2 FQNEAQ come from the germline V gene (reference sequence). Unmatched junction bases numbered 11, after V lost 3 bases and J lost 3 bases. The CDR3, as DNA: TGTGCCAGCAGCTTCCTACGACCACTAGCGGGGCGCTACAATGAGCAGTTCTTC. Its protein product is CASSFLRPLAGRYNEQFF.